This entry concerns a single TCR beta chain. Clones were sequenced by immunoSEQ multiplex PCR, and TCRdb holds only the in-frame ones, with some missing. This table has some 95,000 clones, approximately 88% appearing once. This sample is part of a study of OX40 agonist ivuxolimab in advanced cancers. Between the trimmed V and J ends, which lost 1 base and 4 bases, there was a span of 7 bases. This CDR3 is 13 amino acids long. CDR1 and CDR2 from the germline V gene are MNHEY and SVGAGI. The chain links TRBV6-5 to TRBJ2-5, with D uncertain. Sequences were derived from CD4+ or CD8+ T cells sorted from blood, sampled in a trial of the OX40 agonist ivuxolimab. The origin of this receptor is an adult with an advanced solid tumor such as melanoma, head and neck, liver or kidney cancer. The CDR3 sequence is CASSYFLGETQYF. Written as DNA, the CDR3 is TGTGCCAGCAGTTACTTTCTTGGAGAGACCCAGTACTTC.